One and the same sample provided the 9 T cell receptor beta chains below, sequenced in a study of OX40 agonist ivuxolimab in advanced cancers. Clones were sequenced by immunoSEQ multiplex PCR, and TCRdb holds only the in-frame ones, with some missing. The data contain some 25,000 clones, approximately 78% of them singletons. Here the sequenced sample was CD4+ or CD8+ T cells sorted from blood, taken in a trial of the OX40 agonist ivuxolimab. These receptors were obtained from an adult with an advanced solid tumor such as melanoma, head and neck, liver or kidney cancer.

This clone was seen only once. The chain employs TRBV27 and TRBJ2-3; D assignment may be TRBD1 or TRBD2 (5 bases each). CDR3 size: 14 residues. CDR1 MNHEY and CDR2 SMNVEV come from the germline V gene (reference sequence). Trimming took 7 bases from V and 0 from J, leaving 11 bases between them. The CDR3 region is CASTSWGSTDTQYF. The CDR3 DNA sequence: TGTGCCAGCACCTCCTGGGGGAGCACAGATACGCAGTATTTT.

The rearrangement joins TRBV9 to TRBJ2-7, with 8 bases fitting TRBD2. This CDR3 contains 16 residues. Per germline, CDR1 SGDLS and CDR2 YYNGEE. Trimming removed 0 bases from V and 2 bases from J; junction bases left unmatched: 7. CDR3 in DNA: TGTGCCAGCAGCGTAGGCGGCTGGCGGGGGGCCTACGAGCAGTACTTC. It translates to CASSVGGWRGAYEQYF.

The chain recombines TRBV7-3 with TRBJ1-1, with 8 bases lining up with TRBD1. This CDR3 is built from 16 residues. Germline loops: CDR1 SGHTA, CDR2 FQGTGA. The ends lost 6 bases at V and 0 bases at J; junction bases unmatched: 9. The CDR3 sequence: CASSPGQGLMNTEAFF. CDR3 sequence (DNA): TGTGCCAGCAGTCCTGGACAGGGCCTTATGAACACTGAAGCTTTCTTT.

This chain connects TRBV7-2 to TRBJ1-3; D gene ambiguous. V lost 2 bases, J lost 0 bases, and 8 bases lay in between. Germline V gene sequence: CDR1 SGHTA, CDR2 FQGNSA. This CDR3 spans 15 amino acids. This chain's CDR3 is CASSLSESSGNTIYF. The DNA for the CDR3 is TGTGCCAGCAGCTTATCGGAGAGCTCTGGAAACACCATATATTTT.

This chain uses TRBV7-2 with TRBJ2-2; D might be TRBD2 (5 bases). The V end was cut by 4 bases, the J end by 2 bases, with 8 bases between. There are 14 residues in the CDR3. Germline V gives CDR1 SGHTA, CDR2 FQGNSA. The DNA for the CDR3 is TGTGCCAGCAGCTACGACTATAACACCGGGGAGCTGTTTTTT. This codes for CASSYDYNTGELFF. The full variable domain, with the rest looked up from reference TRBV7-2 and TRBJ2-2, is GAGVSQSPSNKVTEKGKDVELRCDPISGHTALYWYRQSLGQGLEFLIYFQGNSAPDKSGLPSDRFSAERTGGSVSTLTIQRTQQEDSAVYLCASSYDYNTGELFFGEGSRLTVL.

The V gene is TRBV29-1, the J gene TRBJ2-7; 9 bases map to TRBD2. The CDR3 runs 13 residues. In germline, CDR1 is SQVTM, CDR2 ANQGSEA. After removal of 7 bases from V and 2 bases from J, the junction contained 6 bases not matched to a gene. CDR3 DNA: TGCAGCGGAGGGGCGGGAGGGCCCTACGAGCAGTACTTC. As protein: CSGGAGGPYEQYF.

V gene TRBV7-9 combines with J gene TRBJ2-1; D not certain. The germline V gene has CDR1 SEHNR and CDR2 FQNEAQ (reference sequence). CDR3 length equals 13 residues. V shed 3 bases and J shed 0 bases, with 3 bases lying between them. The CDR3 DNA reads TGTGCCAGCAGCTTTCTCTCCTACAATGAGCAGTTCTTC. Amino acid sequence: CASSFLSYNEQFF.

The chain is built from TRBV7-3 and TRBJ2-7; 10 bases are a match to TRBD1. This CDR3 is 14 amino acids long. CDR1 SGHTA and CDR2 FQGTGA come from the germline V gene. V shed 5 bases and J 1 base; nucleotides not matched to a gene: 2. The CDR3 DNA reads TGTGCCAGCAGCGCGGACAGGGGGTCCTACGAGCAGTACTTC. Residues: CASSADRGSYEQYF.

V gene TRBV18 combines with J gene TRBJ2-1, with TRBD2 matching over 8 bases. The CDR3 length is 15 residues. With V trimmed by 2 bases and J by 4 bases, 4 bases remained unmatched. Germline values: CDR1 KGHSH, CDR2 LQKENI. The CDR3, as DNA: TGTGCCAGCTCACCATCGGGGGGGCCGTACAATGAGCAGTTCTTC. It yields the protein CASSPSGGPYNEQFF.